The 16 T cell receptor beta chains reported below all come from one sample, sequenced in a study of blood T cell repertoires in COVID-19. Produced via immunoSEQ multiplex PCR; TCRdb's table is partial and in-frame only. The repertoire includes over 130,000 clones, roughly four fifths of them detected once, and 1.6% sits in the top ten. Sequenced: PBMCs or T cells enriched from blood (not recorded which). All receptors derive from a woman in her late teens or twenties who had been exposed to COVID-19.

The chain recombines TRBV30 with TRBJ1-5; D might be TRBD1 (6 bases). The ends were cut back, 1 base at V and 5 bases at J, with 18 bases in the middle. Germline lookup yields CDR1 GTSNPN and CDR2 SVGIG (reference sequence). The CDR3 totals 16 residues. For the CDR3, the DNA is TGTGCCTGGAGTGGAATAGGGGGGGTGCCGTATCAGCCCCAGCATTTT. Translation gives CAWSGIGGVPYQPQHF.

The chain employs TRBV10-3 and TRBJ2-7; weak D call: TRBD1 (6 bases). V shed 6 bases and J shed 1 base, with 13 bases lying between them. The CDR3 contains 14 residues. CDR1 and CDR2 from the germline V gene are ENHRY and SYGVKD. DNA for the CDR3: TGTGCCATCAGACAGGGTTTGGGATCCTACGAGCAGTACTTC. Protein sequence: CAIRQGLGSYEQYF.

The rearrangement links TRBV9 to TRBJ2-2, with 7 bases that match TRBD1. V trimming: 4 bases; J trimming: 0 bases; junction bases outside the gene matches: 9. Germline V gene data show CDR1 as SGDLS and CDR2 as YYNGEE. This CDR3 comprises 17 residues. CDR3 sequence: CASSPYGQGANTGELFF. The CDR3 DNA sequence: TGTGCCAGCAGCCCTTATGGGCAGGGGGCGAACACCGGGGAGCTGTTTTTT.

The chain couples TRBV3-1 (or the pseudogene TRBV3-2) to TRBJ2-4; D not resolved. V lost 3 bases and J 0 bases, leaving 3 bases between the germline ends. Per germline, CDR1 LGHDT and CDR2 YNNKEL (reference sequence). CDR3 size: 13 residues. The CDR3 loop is CASSHLAKNIQYF. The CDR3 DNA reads TGTGCCAGCAGCCATCTAGCCAAAAACATTCAGTACTTC.

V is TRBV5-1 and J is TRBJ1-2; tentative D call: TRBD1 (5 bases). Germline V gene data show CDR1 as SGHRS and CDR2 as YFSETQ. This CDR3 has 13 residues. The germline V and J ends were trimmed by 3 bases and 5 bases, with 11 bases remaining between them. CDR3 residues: CASSSGTEYGYTF. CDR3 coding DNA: TGCGCCAGCAGCTCGGGGACTGAATATGGCTACACCTTC.

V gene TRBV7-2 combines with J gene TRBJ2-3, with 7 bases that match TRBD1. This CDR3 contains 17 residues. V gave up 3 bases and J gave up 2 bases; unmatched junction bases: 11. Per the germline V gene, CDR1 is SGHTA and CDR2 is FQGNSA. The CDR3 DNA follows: TGTGCCAGCAGCTTCCCGCTGACAGGGACCTTCACAGATACGCAGTATTTT. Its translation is CASSFPLTGTFTDTQYF.

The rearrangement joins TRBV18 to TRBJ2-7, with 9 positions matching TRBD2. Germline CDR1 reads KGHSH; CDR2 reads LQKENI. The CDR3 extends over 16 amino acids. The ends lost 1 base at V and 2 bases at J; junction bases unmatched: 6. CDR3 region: CASSPRRAGGAYEQYF. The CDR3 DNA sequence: TGTGCCAGCTCACCACGAAGGGCGGGAGGGGCCTACGAGCAGTACTTC.

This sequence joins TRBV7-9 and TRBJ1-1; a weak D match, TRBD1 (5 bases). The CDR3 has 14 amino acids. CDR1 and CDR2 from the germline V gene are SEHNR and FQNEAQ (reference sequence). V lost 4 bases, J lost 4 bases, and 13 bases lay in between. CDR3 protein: CASSSPQGGTEAFF. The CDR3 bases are TGTGCCAGCAGCTCCCCGCAGGGAGGCACTGAAGCTTTCTTT.

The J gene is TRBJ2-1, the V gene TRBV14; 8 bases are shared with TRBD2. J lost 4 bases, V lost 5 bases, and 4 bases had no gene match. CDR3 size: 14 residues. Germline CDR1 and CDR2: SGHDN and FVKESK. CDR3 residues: CASSSQRGYNEQFF. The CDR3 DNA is TGTGCCAGCAGCAGCCAGCGGGGGTACAATGAGCAGTTCTTC.

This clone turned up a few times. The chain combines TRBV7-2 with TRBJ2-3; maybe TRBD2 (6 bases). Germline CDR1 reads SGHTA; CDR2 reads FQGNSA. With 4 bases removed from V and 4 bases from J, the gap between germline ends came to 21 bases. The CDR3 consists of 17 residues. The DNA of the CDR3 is TGTGCCAGCAGCTCCACCGGGGGATACTCATATGCAGATACGCAGTATTTT. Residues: CASSSTGGYSYADTQYF.

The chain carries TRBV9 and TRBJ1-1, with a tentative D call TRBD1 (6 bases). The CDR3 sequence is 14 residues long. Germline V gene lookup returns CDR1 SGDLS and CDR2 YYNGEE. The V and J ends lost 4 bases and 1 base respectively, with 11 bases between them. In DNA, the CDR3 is TGTGCCAGCAGCCCGAGGGGGAGGAACACTGAAGCTTTCTTT. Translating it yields CASSPRGRNTEAFF.

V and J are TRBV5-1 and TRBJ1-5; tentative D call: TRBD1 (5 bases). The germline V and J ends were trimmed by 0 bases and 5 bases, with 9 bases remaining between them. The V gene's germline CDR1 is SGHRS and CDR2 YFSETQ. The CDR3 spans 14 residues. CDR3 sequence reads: CASSLVGADQPQHF. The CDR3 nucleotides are TGCGCCAGCAGCTTGGTTGGGGCTGATCAGCCCCAGCATTTT.

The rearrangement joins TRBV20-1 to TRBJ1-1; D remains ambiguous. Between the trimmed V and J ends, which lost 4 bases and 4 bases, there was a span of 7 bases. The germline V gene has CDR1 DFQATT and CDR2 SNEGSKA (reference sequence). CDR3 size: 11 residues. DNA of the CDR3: TGCAGTGCTAAGTGGAGCACTGAAGCTTTCTTT. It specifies CSAKWSTEAFF.

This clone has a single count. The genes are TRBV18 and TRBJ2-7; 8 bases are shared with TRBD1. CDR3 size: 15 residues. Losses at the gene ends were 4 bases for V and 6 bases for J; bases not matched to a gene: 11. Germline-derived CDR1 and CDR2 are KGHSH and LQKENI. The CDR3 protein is CASSQSAGQGSEQYF. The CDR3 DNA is TGTGCCAGCTCACAGTCGGCAGGACAGGGCTCCGAGCAGTACTTC.

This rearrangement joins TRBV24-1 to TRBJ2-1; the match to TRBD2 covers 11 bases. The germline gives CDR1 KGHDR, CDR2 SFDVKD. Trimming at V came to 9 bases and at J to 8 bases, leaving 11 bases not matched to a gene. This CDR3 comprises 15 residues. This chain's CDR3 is CATSDFSGRAYEQFF. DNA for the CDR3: TGTGCCACCTCAGACTTTAGCGGGAGGGCCTATGAGCAGTTCTTC.

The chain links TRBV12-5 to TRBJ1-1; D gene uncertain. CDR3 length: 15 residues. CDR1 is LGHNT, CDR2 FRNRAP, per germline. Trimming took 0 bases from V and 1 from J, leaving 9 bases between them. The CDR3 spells CASGLVMGRNTEAFF. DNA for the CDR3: TGTGCTAGTGGTTTGGTAATGGGCAGGAACACTGAAGCTTTCTTT.